This TCR beta chain was documented in a study of blood T cell repertoires in COVID-19. TCRdb's copy holds only in-frame clones and misses some; the assay was immunoSEQ multiplex PCR. Found here are about 130,000 clones, approximately 80% of them singletons; the top ten hold 44%. The V gene's germline CDR1 is MNHEY and CDR2 SVGEGT. V gave up 0 bases and J gave up 3 bases; unmatched junction bases: 11. The CDR3 extends over 18 amino acids. The receptor's source is a human donor in a cohort sampled during active COVID-19. This chain connects TRBV6-2 or TRBV6-3 to TRBJ1-5; 7 bases agree with TRBD1. The specimen sequenced was peripheral blood. The CDR3, as DNA: TGTGCCAGCAGTTACTCGAAGGGGGCGGGATGGGACAATCAGCCCCAGCATTTT. It codes for CASSYSKGAGWDNQPQHF.